This TCR beta chain appears in the sequencing data of a study of regulatory T cells in long-lasting Graves disease. Overall study results and limits: TRBV28 was favored in persistent disease, as were TRBJ1-2 and TRBJ2-5. Whereas new patients shared 800 to 1,000 public clonotypes, persistent patients shared more, at a few thousand.

The trim removed 6 bases at V and 8 bases at J, leaving 11 bases unmatched. This CDR3 has 14 residues. CDR1 DFQATT and CDR2 SNEGSKA come from the germline V gene (reference sequence). Documented time point: newly diagnosed GD, antithyroid drugs for less than 3 months. PBMC RNA was the source of the TCR library. Patient provenance is recorded as an endocrinology department in Xi'an, China. This clonotype was seen ten or more times. Its specificity is unknown. Construction of TCR beta libraries relied on iRepertoire HTBI primers and on Arm-PCR targeting CDR3 regions. Authors' analysis steps: Sequenced samples collectively carried 62 TRBV and 15 or so TRBJ segments. TCRdb reanalysed the multiplex PCR reads using MiXCR and keeps one entry per CDR3 protein. The authors' filters were not applied to this entry. This repertoire shows a few hundred thousand distinct CDR3 sequences, about 19% found once; its top ten account for 11% to 15%.

The sample was peripheral blood mononuclear cells (PBMCs), taken at new diagnosis, from a patient treated with antithyroid drugs. The receptor's source is a female donor with Graves disease. The chain employs TRBV20-1 and TRBJ2-1, with 9 bases matching TRBD2. CDR3 loop: CSARGASGNYEQFF. The DNA of the CDR3 is TGCAGTGCGAGGGGAGCTAGCGGGAACTATGAGCAGTTCTTC.